Listed here are 9 T cell receptor beta chains from one sample, sequenced in a study of beta chain features in type 1 diabetes. What was sequenced were expressed TCRB transcripts, since all of the isolated RNA had been reverse transcribed. The method was immunoSEQ multiplex PCR; TCRdb's version includes in-frame clones alone and lacks a portion of them. The sample carries 400,000 to 450,000 clones, 14% recorded once. Sequenced material: naive CD4+ T cells from blood. These TCRs come from a man in his thirties or forties in good health.

This chain uses TRBV4-3 with TRBJ2-1; 8 bases are a match to TRBD2. Germline V gene lookup returns CDR1 LGHNA and CDR2 YSLEER. J lost 8 bases, V lost 0 bases, and 6 bases had no gene match. CDR3 size: 15 residues. Here the CDR3 reads CASSQDGLAGDEQFF. CDR3 coding DNA: TGCGCCAGCAGCCAAGATGGACTAGCCGGCGATGAGCAGTTCTTC.

This clone was observed a few times. The chain uses TRBV5-6 and TRBJ1-2; D gene ambiguous. The CDR3 is 12 residues long. Germline CDR1 SGHDT, CDR2 YYEEEE. V was trimmed by 5 bases and J by 8 bases, leaving 13 bases between them. The CDR3 sequence: CASRSGPSGYTF. Here the CDR3 DNA reads TGTGCCAGCAGATCCGGGCCCTCAGGCTACACCTTC.

V gene TRBV5-4 combines with J gene TRBJ1-4, with 8 bases that match TRBD1. Unmatched junction bases numbered 5, after V lost 4 bases and J lost 6 bases. CDR3 length: 14 amino acids. Germline V gene lookup returns CDR1 SGHNT and CDR2 YYREEE (reference sequence). The CDR3 bases are TGTGCCAGCAGCCGACAGGGGATATATGAAAAACTGTTTTTT. Its protein product is CASSRQGIYEKLFF.

The V gene is TRBV29-1, the J gene TRBJ2-1; D possibly uses TRBD1 or TRBD2 (5 bases each). With 7 bases removed from V and 5 bases from J, the gap between germline ends came to 18 bases. Per the germline V gene, CDR1 is SQVTM and CDR2 is ANQGSEA. This CDR3 is 14 amino acids long. Here the CDR3 reads CSGVGTPRDNEQFF. CDR3 bases: TGCAGCGGTGTGGGGACCCCGAGGGACAATGAGCAGTTCTTC.

The chain links TRBV18 to TRBJ2-7; either TRBD1 or TRBD2 may fit D (5 bases each). The CDR3 sequence is 14 residues long. Trimming took off 6 bases at V and 2 bases at J, with 14 bases between the two ends. Germline V gene lookup returns CDR1 KGHSH and CDR2 LQKENI. CDR3 amino acids: CASSPLGPTYEQYV. The CDR3 nucleotides read TGTGCCAGCTCGCCCTTGGGACCGACCTACGAGCAGTACGTC.

Concerning this clone: A read error may explain this, as a much larger clone is one base away. Within the sample, other DNA sequences also encode this same CDR3. The V gene is TRBV7-2, the J gene TRBJ2-5; D is undetermined. V was shortened by 4 bases and J by 5 bases, with 5 bases between the two germline ends. Germline V gene data show CDR1 as SGHTA and CDR2 as FQGNSA. This CDR3 is built from 11 residues. CDR3 residues: CASSSEETQYF. The CDR3 DNA is TGTGCCAGCAGCTCAGAGGAGACCCAGTACTTC.

This clone was counted between two and nine times. The chain links TRBV5-1 to TRBJ2-1, with D possibly TRBD2 on 5 matching bases. In germline, CDR1 is SGHRS, CDR2 YFSETQ. V lost 5 bases and J lost 9, with 24 bases in between. The CDR3 has 16 amino acids. CDR3 DNA: TGCGCCAGCAGGAGCTCAGTAGGACTTAAAGCCGCTGAGCAGTTCTTC. Translated, it gives CASRSSVGLKAAEQFF.

This clone was seen more than once but under ten times. CDR3 bases: TGTGCCAGCAGCCAAGAACTGGGACGCACAGATACGCAGTATTTT. Translated, it gives CASSQELGRTDTQYF. The genes are TRBV14 and TRBJ2-3; either TRBD1 or TRBD2 may fit D (5 bases each). The germline CDR1 and CDR2 sequences are SGHDN and FVKESK. This CDR3 contains 15 residues. The germline V and J ends were trimmed by 0 bases and 1 base, with 8 bases remaining between them.

The table lists this clone with a few counts. V usage is TRBV11-3 and J usage is TRBJ2-3; TRBD1 matches 8 bases. The germline V gene encodes CDR1 SGHNT and CDR2 YENEEA. Germline trimming cut 3 bases from V and 3 bases from J; bases unmatched to any gene: 5. There are 15 residues in the CDR3. The CDR3 coding sequence is TGTGCCAGCAGCTTGACAGGGGCTAGGACAGATACGCAGTATTTT. This gives the protein CASSLTGARTDTQYF.